One and the same sample provided the 22 T cell receptor beta chains below, sequenced in a study of T cells in Graves' hyperthyroidism and ophthalmopathy. The TCR beta CDR3 regions underwent amplification using RNA transcripts as the source. First-round RT-PCR with HTBI primers amplified the TCR CDR3 region. TCRdb reanalysed the multiplex PCR reads using MiXCR and keeps one entry per CDR3 protein. The data show around 600,000 distinct CDR3 sequences, about 14% seen once. The sample was blood. Source of these receptors: a woman between 45 and 65 years old with Graves' ophthalmopathy.

This clonotype was counted many times. The chain recombines TRBV29-1 with TRBJ2-5, with D possibly being TRBD1 (6 bases). Trimming took 6 bases from V and 2 from J, leaving 13 bases between them. The CDR3 totals 13 residues. Germline values: CDR1 SQVTM, CDR2 ANQGSEA. CDR3 nucleotide sequence: TGCAGCGTGATGCCTCAGGGGCAAGAGACCCAGTACTTC. It translates to CSVMPQGQETQYF. The variable domain in full, with the rest retrieved from reference TRBV29-1 and TRBJ2-5, is SAVISQKPSRDICQRGTSLTIQCQVDSQVTMMFWYRQQPGQSLTLIATANQGSEATYESGFVIDKFPISRPNLTFSTLTVSNMSPEDSSIYLCSVMPQGQETQYFGPGTRLLVL.

As DNA, the CDR3 is TGTGCCAGCAGCTTCGCTAGGGAGACCCAGTACTTC. It yields the protein CASSFARETQYF. The rearrangement joins TRBV7-2 to TRBJ2-5; D call uncertain. CDR1 and CDR2 (germline): SGHTA, FQGNSA. V gave up 3 bases and J gave up 5 bases, with 7 bases separating them. The CDR3 runs to 12 residues. Full variable domain (rest looked up from reference TRBV7-2 and TRBJ2-5): GAGVSQSPSNKVTEKGKDVELRCDPISGHTALYWYRQSLGQGLEFLIYFQGNSAPDKSGLPSDRFSAERTGGSVSTLTIQRTQQEDSAVYLCASSFARETQYFGPGTRLLVL.

This clonotype was seen at least ten times. The rearrangement links TRBV6-2 or TRBV6-3 to TRBJ2-2; D not resolved. With 2 bases removed from V and 4 bases from J, the gap between germline ends came to 11 bases. Per the germline V gene, CDR1 is MNHEY and CDR2 is SVGEGT. CDR3 size: 15 residues. In DNA, the CDR3 is TGTGCCAGCAGTTACCCATACGAAGGCACCGGGGAGCTGTTTTTT. Residues: CASSYPYEGTGELFF.

In its sample, this clonotype was seen a few times. V gene TRBV12-3 or TRBV12-4 combines with J gene TRBJ2-7, with 10 bases matching TRBD1. After removal of 7 bases from V and 0 bases from J, the junction contained 12 bases not matched to a gene. This CDR3 is built from 17 residues. CDR3 residues: CASTSWGQGISSYEQYF. In nucleotides, the CDR3 is TGTGCCAGCACCTCCTGGGGACAGGGGATCAGCTCCTACGAGCAGTACTTC.

The chain joins TRBV4-3 to TRBJ2-3, with TRBD2 identical over 9 bases. Germline V gene lookup returns CDR1 LGHNA and CDR2 YSLEER. This CDR3 comprises 16 residues. The V segment lost 0 bases and the J segment 5 bases; nucleotides outside the gene matches: 6. This CDR3 reads CASSQDASGARDTQYF. The CDR3 DNA reads as TGCGCCAGCAGCCAAGATGCTAGCGGGGCGCGAGATACGCAGTATTTT.

This clonotype appeared many times. This sequence joins TRBV7-8 and TRBJ2-2; 9 bases fit TRBD2. CDR1 is SGHVS, CDR2 FQNEAQ, per germline. The trim removed 4 bases at V and 5 bases at J, leaving 5 bases unmatched. The CDR3 sequence is 15 residues long. The CDR3 DNA is TGTGCCAGCAGCTCGGGACTAGCTACGACCGGGGAGCTGTTTTTT. Residues: CASSSGLATTGELFF.

This clonotype was counted a few times. The V call is TRBV6-5, the J call TRBJ2-7; D tentatively fits TRBD1 or TRBD2 (5 bases each). The V gene's germline CDR1 is MNHEY and CDR2 SVGAGI. The germline V and J ends were trimmed by 6 bases and 0 bases, with 15 bases remaining between them. This CDR3 contains 15 residues. The CDR3 spells CASRYQDGTSYEQYF. The CDR3 bases are TGTGCCAGCAGATACCAGGACGGGACCTCCTACGAGCAGTACTTC.

This clonotype was recorded many times. V usage is TRBV7-8 and J usage is TRBJ2-7, with 10 bases aligning to TRBD1. The CDR3 is 15 residues long. Per the germline V gene, CDR1 is SGHVS and CDR2 is FQNEAQ. Trimming cost V 6 bases and J 2 bases; bases outside gene matches: 7. The CDR3 loop is CASSSGTGVPYEQYF. The CDR3 DNA reads as TGTGCCAGCAGTTCCGGGACAGGGGTGCCCTACGAGCAGTACTTC.

This clonotype was observed a handful of times. The rearrangement uses TRBV9 and TRBJ2-2; 11 bases fit TRBD2. CDR3 length: 17 residues. CDR1 SGDLS and CDR2 YYNGEE come from the germline V gene. V lost 3 bases, J lost 5 bases, and 9 bases stayed unmatched. The CDR3 bases are TGTGCCAGCAGCGACCCCGGTACTAGCGGGAGTACCGGGGAGCTGTTTTTT. Translated, it gives CASSDPGTSGSTGELFF.

This clonotype was recorded at least ten times. The V gene is TRBV28, the J gene TRBJ1-5; D possibly corresponds to TRBD1 (6 bases). This CDR3 has 16 residues. Germline lookup yields CDR1 MDHEN and CDR2 SYDVKM. V dropped 11 bases and J dropped 4 bases, with 24 bases sitting between them. CDR3 region: CASTPGGGIGNQPQHF. For the CDR3, the DNA is TGTGCCTCTACTCCCGGGGGGGGCATCGGGAATCAGCCCCAGCATTTT.

This clonotype was counted many times. This rearrangement joins TRBV7-2 to TRBJ2-5; TRBD2 matches 13 bases. CDR1 and CDR2 from the germline V gene are SGHTA and FQGNSA. The CDR3 consists of 18 residues. V lost 0 bases, J lost 5 bases, and 9 bases stayed unmatched. CDR3 in DNA: TGTGCCAGCAGCTTAGCGCTTACTAGCGGGAGGGTTTCCGAGACCCAGTACTTC. This encodes CASSLALTSGRVSETQYF.

Notes on this clonotype: This may stem from a read error, because a much larger clone lies one nucleotide away. The final CDR3 position lacks the conserved phenylalanine or tryptophan, pointing to a likely read error. The rearrangement joins TRBV29-1 to TRBJ1-1; D ambiguous. This CDR3 spans 13 amino acids. The V gene's germline CDR1 is SQVTM and CDR2 ANQGSEA. The germline V and J ends were trimmed by 6 bases and 1 base, with 12 bases remaining between them. CDR3 in amino acids: CSVAPGENTEAFS. In DNA, the CDR3 is TGCAGCGTCGCCCCGGGAGAGAACACTGAAGCTTTCTCT.

In this sample, this clonotype turned up a few times. The rearrangement joins TRBV24-1 to TRBJ2-1; 8 nucleotides agree with TRBD2. This CDR3 contains 21 residues. Looked up from germline, CDR1 is KGHDR and CDR2 is SFDVKD. V dropped 0 bases and J dropped 8; count of bases not matched to a gene: 23. The CDR3 loop is CATSDLRGTRGNTSDPDEQFF. The CDR3 bases are TGTGCCACCAGTGATTTGCGGGGGACTAGGGGGAACACATCTGACCCCGATGAGCAGTTCTTC.

This clonotype was detected ten times or more. The chain couples TRBV2 to TRBJ2-1; a possible D gene is TRBD1 (6 bases). Germline CDR1 reads SNHLY; CDR2 reads FYNNEI. There are 16 residues in the CDR3. The ends were cut back, 6 bases at V and 12 bases at J, with 27 bases in the middle. CDR3: CASREQGPLAVAGQFF. CDR3 coding DNA: TGTGCCAGCAGGGAACAGGGTCCGTTGGCCGTTGCGGGGCAGTTCTTC.

This clonotype was counted many times. Here the CDR3 DNA reads TGCAGTGCCCTGGCCCACGTGAGCAATGAGCAGTTCTTC. Its protein is CSALAHVSNEQFF. The chain employs TRBV20-1 and TRBJ2-1; D gene ambiguous. In germline, CDR1 is DFQATT, CDR2 SNEGSKA (reference sequence). The CDR3 spans 13 residues. V lost 6 bases, J lost 6 bases, and 15 bases lay in between.

Ten or more counts support this clonotype. This sequence joins TRBV9 and TRBJ2-2; 11 nucleotides line up with TRBD2. V shed 2 bases, J shed 3 bases, and the junction held 6 bases outside the gene matches. The germline V gene encodes CDR1 SGDLS and CDR2 YYNGEE. The length of the CDR3 is 17 residues. The CDR3 DNA reads as TGTGCCAGCAGCGTCACCCTAGCGGGAGGTTACACCGGGGAGCTGTTTTTT. Its translation is CASSVTLAGGYTGELFF.

This clonotype was detected ten times or more. The chain is built from TRBV28 and TRBJ2-1; TRBD2 matches at 9 bases. CDR1 and CDR2 (germline): MDHEN, SYDVKM. Trimming cost V 5 bases and J 6 bases; bases outside gene matches: 11. This CDR3 has 16 amino acids. CDR3 residues: CASSRPGLAISNEQFF. The CDR3 bases are TGTGCCAGCAGTCGACCGGGACTAGCAATTTCCAATGAGCAGTTCTTC.

Concerning this clonotype: It is likely a read error, because the conserved phenylalanine at the end of the CDR3 is missing. The chain employs TRBV7-9 and TRBJ2-7; tentatively, D is TRBD2 (6 bases). V was cut by 1 base and J by 4 bases, with 8 bases left in between. The CDR3 has 13 residues. Germline lookup yields CDR1 SEHNR and CDR2 FQNEAQ (reference sequence). The CDR3 DNA sequence: TGTGCCAGCAGCTTAGGGAGGGCTTACGAGCAGTACCTC. It translates to CASSLGRAYEQYL.

There are a few counts of this clonotype. V and J are TRBV6-2 or TRBV6-3 and TRBJ1-1, with D hard to call. Trimming removed 6 bases at V and 1 base at J, with 21 bases between. CDR3 length equals 17 residues. Germline values: CDR1 MNHEY, CDR2 SVGEGT. CDR3 loop: CASSPREGIGSNTEAFF. For the CDR3, the DNA is TGTGCCAGCAGCCCCCGGGAGGGAATCGGGTCGAACACTGAAGCTTTCTTT.

This clonotype was detected ten times or more. The genes are TRBV9 and TRBJ1-6; D gene unclear. Trimming left V 3 bases short and J 7 bases short, with 5 bases between. The germline CDR1 and CDR2 sequences are SGDLS and YYNGEE. The CDR3 covers 12 residues. CDR3 in amino acids: CASSEENSPLHF. In DNA form, the CDR3 reads TGTGCCAGCAGCGAAGAAAATTCACCCCTCCACTTT.

In this sample, this clonotype turned up once. This rearrangement joins TRBV3-1 to TRBJ2-2; weak D call: TRBD1 (5 bases). V was trimmed by 1 base and J by 0 bases, leaving 9 bases between them. The CDR3 has 16 amino acids. Germline CDR1 is LGHDT and CDR2 is YNNKEL (reference sequence). CDR3 loop: CASSQARAPNTGELFF. DNA of the CDR3: TGTGCCAGCAGCCAAGCCAGGGCCCCGAACACCGGGGAGCTGTTTTTT.

This clonotype was seen many times. V and J are TRBV7-9 and TRBJ1-1; TRBD1 aligns across 7 bases. J lost 2 bases, V lost 4 bases, and 7 bases had no gene match. Looked up from germline, CDR1 is SEHNR and CDR2 is FQNEAQ (reference sequence). The CDR3 spans 15 residues. CDR3 in amino acids: CASSSTGTDNTEAFF. The CDR3 nucleotides are TGTGCCAGCAGCTCGACCGGGACAGACAACACTGAAGCTTTCTTT. Full variable domain (outside the CDR3, taken from reference TRBV7-9 and TRBJ1-1): DTGVSQNPRHKITKRGQNVTFRCDPISEHNRLYWYRQTLGQGPEFLTYFQNEAQLEKSRLLSDRFSAERPKGSFSTLEIQRTEQGDSAMYLCASSSTGTDNTEAFFGQGTRLTVV.